The 24 T cell receptor beta chains in this list originate from one sample, sequenced in a study of shared clonotypes between healthy human individuals. TCRdb's table, derived via immunoSEQ multiplex PCR, lists solely in-frame clones and lacks some. The data contain fewer than 350,000 clones, roughly 84% of them singletons. The sample taken for sequencing was memory CD8+ T cells sorted from blood. The subset: CD45RO+ cells pooled with CCR7-negative TemRA cells. These receptors all stem from a man aged 18 to 29 in good health.

CDR3 nucleotides: TGTGCCAGCAGCCCACAGCGGCCCTACGAGCAGTACTTC. Translation gives CASSPQRPYEQYF. The chain recombines TRBV11-1 with TRBJ2-7, with D maybe TRBD2 (5 bases). The CDR3 is 13 residues long. From germline, CDR1 is SGHAT and CDR2 FQDESV (reference sequence). V dropped 5 bases and J dropped 2 bases, with 10 bases sitting between them.

This chain connects TRBV7-9 to TRBJ2-5; 11 bases map to TRBD2. V lost 6 bases, J lost 2 bases, and 14 bases stayed unmatched. CDR3 size: 18 residues. Per the germline V gene, CDR1 is SEHNR and CDR2 is FQNEAQ (reference sequence). The CDR3 sequence is CASRSTPLTSGGQETQYF. In DNA form, the CDR3 reads TGTGCCAGCAGGTCTACCCCCCTTACTAGCGGGGGTCAAGAGACCCAGTACTTC.

This chain connects TRBV30 to TRBJ2-3; no reliable D call. Between the trimmed V and J ends, which lost 3 bases and 4 bases, there was a span of 8 bases. This CDR3 has 12 amino acids. The germline V gene has CDR1 GTSNPN and CDR2 SVGIG (reference sequence). The CDR3 sequence: CAWSVFADTQYF. DNA for the CDR3: TGTGCCTGGAGCGTATTTGCAGATACGCAGTATTTT.

This clone was picked up a small number of times. This sample includes further DNA sequences coding for the same CDR3. This chain links TRBV9 with TRBJ2-2; no clear D gene. Trimming removed 0 bases at V and 3 bases at J, with 3 bases between. Germline V gene data show CDR1 as SGDLS and CDR2 as YYNGEE. The CDR3 has 13 residues. The CDR3: CASSVVDTGELFF. The CDR3 DNA reads TGTGCCAGCAGCGTAGTAGACACCGGGGAGCTGTTTTTT.

This chain connects TRBV29-1 to TRBJ1-2, with D hard to call. This CDR3 is 11 amino acids long. Germline V gene lookup returns CDR1 SQVTM and CDR2 ANQGSEA. V lost 4 bases and J lost 10, with 13 bases in between. CDR3 DNA sequence: TGCAGCGTTGCCTATGGAGGTGACTACACCTTC. Encoded protein: CSVAYGGDYTF.

The J gene is TRBJ2-7, the V gene TRBV27; TRBD1 might be the D (5 bases). The CDR3 is 13 amino acids. Trimming stripped 8 bases from V and 3 bases from J, with 14 bases between. Germline CDR1 and CDR2: MNHEY and SMNVEV (reference sequence). The DNA of the CDR3 is TGTGCCAGCGCGTGGTTAGGGGACTACGAGCAGTACTTC. This translates into CASAWLGDYEQYF.

The gene calls are TRBV2 and TRBJ2-7; D is unclear. CDR1 is SNHLY, CDR2 FYNNEI, per germline. This CDR3 has 11 amino acids. Trimming cost V 6 bases and J 4 bases, with 7 bases left between them. As DNA, the CDR3 is TGTGCCAGCAGGGGGAAATACGAGCAGTACTTC. It yields the protein CASRGKYEQYF.

CDR3 nucleotide sequence: TGCGCCAGCAGCCTAGGTCGGGAAGACAGGGAGAATAACTATGGCTACACCTTC. Its protein product is CASSLGREDRENNYGYTF. The chain links TRBV4-1 to TRBJ1-2; 7 positions agree with TRBD1. Losses at the gene ends were 4 bases for V and 1 base for J; bases not matched to a gene: 15. The CDR3 has 18 residues. Germline V gene sequence: CDR1 MGHRA, CDR2 YSYEKL.

The chain carries TRBV5-1 and TRBJ2-2; D not certain. The CDR3 sequence is 17 residues long. Trimming removed 0 bases from V and 1 base from J, with 13 bases in between. The germline V gene has CDR1 SGHRS and CDR2 YFSETQ. The DNA of the CDR3 is TGCGCCAGCAGCTTGGTCTGGTCCGTGCGGAACACCGGGGAGCTGTTTTTT. This translates into CASSLVWSVRNTGELFF.

The CDR3: CASSPDPGQETQYF. CDR3 coding DNA: TGTGCCAGCAGCCCCGACCCGGGACAAGAGACCCAGTACTTC. V usage is TRBV19 and J usage is TRBJ2-5; tentative D call: TRBD2 (5 bases). Trimming cost V 9 bases and J 2 bases, with 16 bases left between them. CDR3 length equals 14 residues. From germline, CDR1 is LNHDA and CDR2 SQIVND (reference sequence).

V usage is TRBV13 and J usage is TRBJ2-7, with 7 bases that match TRBD2. The trim removed 2 bases at V and 3 bases at J, leaving 7 bases unmatched. The CDR3 consists of 15 residues. The germline gives CDR1 PRHDT, CDR2 FYEKMQ (reference sequence). As DNA, the CDR3 is TGTGCCAGCAGCTTAAGTCTAGCGGAGAACTACGAGCAGTACTTC. Protein sequence: CASSLSLAENYEQYF.

The table lists this clone with a count of one. This sequence joins TRBV5-4 and TRBJ2-5, with a tentative D call TRBD1 (6 bases). The CDR3 sequence is 13 residues long. Germline lookup yields CDR1 SGHNT and CDR2 YYREEE (reference sequence). V gave up 4 bases and J gave up 3 bases, with 10 bases separating them. CDR3 nucleotides: TGTGCCAGCAGCGCCTCAGGGGAAGAGACCCAGTACTTC. Protein sequence: CASSASGEETQYF.

V and J are TRBV7-9 and TRBJ2-7, with 9 bases that match TRBD1. Germline CDR1 reads SEHNR; CDR2 reads FQNEAQ (reference sequence). This CDR3 spans 15 amino acids. Trimming took 3 bases from V and 0 from J; bases not matched to a gene: 3. The CDR3 DNA reads TGTGCCAGCAGCTTGGGGACAGGGATCTCCTACGAGCAGTACTTC. Amino acid sequence: CASSLGTGISYEQYF.

This clone was seen just once. This sequence joins TRBV28 and TRBJ2-3, with D tentatively TRBD1 (6 bases). V lost 6 bases to trimming and J lost 6 bases, with 13 bases between them. Germline V gene sequence: CDR1 MDHEN, CDR2 SYDVKM. The CDR3 has 13 residues. CDR3 DNA: TGTGCCAGCAGCCAGGGGTCGGGGGATACGCAGTATTTT. Translating gives CASSQGSGDTQYF.

The J gene is TRBJ2-3, the V gene TRBV5-5, with D possibly matching TRBD2 (5 bases). The CDR3 runs 14 residues. The germline V gene has CDR1 SGHKS and CDR2 YYEKEE (reference sequence). The V gene lost 2 bases and the J gene lost 4 bases, with 11 bases spanning the gap. This CDR3 is CASSLVRVADTQYF. In nucleotides, the CDR3 is TGTGCCAGCAGCTTAGTGAGGGTTGCAGATACGCAGTATTTT. The full variable domain, rest sourced from reference TRBV5-5 and TRBJ2-3, is DAGVTQSPTHLIKTRGQQVTLRCSPISGHKSVSWYQQVLGQGPQFIFQYYEKEERGRGNFPDRFSARQFPNYSSELNVNALLLGDSALYLCASSLVRVADTQYFGPGTRLTVL.

The rearrangement links TRBV19 to TRBJ1-5; TRBD1 is a possible D gene (5 bases). CDR1 is LNHDA, CDR2 SQIVND, per germline (reference sequence). Trimming removed 4 bases at V and 5 bases at J, with 12 bases between. The CDR3 runs to 14 residues. The CDR3 coding sequence is TGTGCCAGTAGTAGCGCAGGGTGGGATCAGCCCCAGCATTTT. Residues: CASSSAGWDQPQHF.

This rearrangement joins TRBV4-3 to TRBJ2-7, with 8 positions matching TRBD2. Trimming removed 1 base from V and 1 base from J; junction bases left unmatched: 6. Looked up from germline, CDR1 is LGHNA and CDR2 is YSLEER. The CDR3 is made up of 16 amino acids. CDR3 region: CASSQVSTGGSYEQYF. Here the CDR3 DNA reads TGCGCCAGCAGCCAAGTGTCGACGGGAGGGTCCTACGAGCAGTACTTC.

The CDR3 loop reads CASSYHDTAYEQYF. The CDR3 DNA follows: TGTGCCAGCAGTTACCACGACACAGCCTACGAGCAGTACTTC. The rearrangement joins TRBV6-5 to TRBJ2-7; D unresolved. The CDR3 is 14 residues long. Trimming stripped 2 bases from V and 2 bases from J, with 10 bases between. Germline assignment: CDR1 MNHEY and CDR2 SVGAGI.

CDR3 sequence: CASSQVPFWAYGYTF. The CDR3 nucleotides are TGCGCCAGCAGCCAAGTCCCCTTTTGGGCCTATGGCTACACCTTC. J is TRBJ1-2 and V is TRBV4-1; D remains unclear. The CDR3 totals 15 residues. V was pared by 1 base and J by 4 bases, with 13 bases between. The germline CDR1 and CDR2 sequences are MGHRA and YSYEKL.

This chain uses TRBV7-9 with TRBJ2-7, with 7 bases lining up with TRBD2. The junction had 19 bases not matched to a gene; V was cut back by 5 bases and J by 6 bases. Germline CDR1 and CDR2: SEHNR and FQNEAQ (reference sequence). The CDR3 totals 17 residues. The CDR3 nucleotides are TGTGCCAGCAGCCCAACTTTCGGGGGTCCCGCGGGGGTCGAGCAGTACTTC. Its protein product is CASSPTFGGPAGVEQYF.

The chain links TRBV29-1 to TRBJ2-5, with no clear D. The germline V and J ends were trimmed by 6 bases and 5 bases, with 16 bases remaining between them. Germline CDR1 SQVTM, CDR2 ANQGSEA. The CDR3 is made up of 13 amino acids. In DNA, the CDR3 is TGCAGCGTCCCATTAATAAGCCTCGAGACCCAGTACTTC. Protein: CSVPLISLETQYF.

The chain couples TRBV10-3 to TRBJ1-2; 9 nucleotides line up with TRBD1. Trimming took 0 bases from V and 0 from J; bases not matched to a gene: 11. The CDR3 contains 19 residues. Germline CDR1 ENHRY, CDR2 SYGVKD. The CDR3: CAISESGGGTGKTNYGYTF. As DNA, the CDR3 is TGTGCCATCAGTGAGTCCGGGGGCGGGACAGGGAAAACTAACTATGGCTACACCTTC.

V gene TRBV5-6 combines with J gene TRBJ1-1; perhaps TRBD1 as D (6 bases). V was pared by 2 bases and J by 7 bases, with 15 bases between. The CDR3 sequence is 14 residues long. Germline V gene sequence: CDR1 SGHDT, CDR2 YYEEEE. The CDR3 region is CASSFRGAFGEAFF. The CDR3 nucleotides are TGTGCCAGCAGCTTTCGGGGGGCGTTCGGTGAAGCTTTCTTT.

The chain employs TRBV27 and TRBJ2-7, with 8 bases lining up with TRBD1. Germline V gene sequence: CDR1 MNHEY, CDR2 SMNVEV (reference sequence). Unmatched junction bases numbered 10, after V lost 6 bases and J lost 3 bases. The CDR3 is 15 amino acids. The CDR3 bases are TGTGCCAGCAGCCCGGTCGGGACAGGATACTACGAGCAGTACTTC. It encodes CASSPVGTGYYEQYF.